This entry is about one T cell receptor beta chain. Its antigen is still unknown. No quality values exist for individual bases; no much larger clone is one base distant. The receptor library was made with the immunoSEQ multiplex PCR assay. TCRdb stores this immuneACCESS table with in-frame sequences only. Part of the clones is absent; in the studies checked, under half of the shortfall reflects unresolved V genes, and no reason is known for the rest. This sample comprises approximately 60,000 clones, roughly 87% of them detected only once. The top ten hold approximately 6.1% of the sample. This sample was included in a study of T cell changes during pregnancy in multiple sclerosis (dated by TCRdb to the late 2010s). For context, the study as a whole: In women with multiple sclerosis, the researchers looked at how the T cell repertoire shifted as pregnancy progressed.

The CDR3 covers 19 residues, taking in both the cysteine and the phenylalanine. CDR3 DNA only is kept here, 57 bases in frame from base 1. V is cut back by 2 bases and J by 7 bases, with 15 bases in the junction unmatched. CDR1 and CDR2 were assigned from the germline V gene as SGHVS and FNYEAQ. The origin of this receptor is a female donor in good health, enrolled as a control in a pregnancy study. This material consisted of peripheral blood, taken in the third trimester of pregnancy. The V and J segments used are TRBV7-6 and TRBJ2-1; the central 12 bases match TRBD2. The DNA reads as follows: TGTGCCAGCAGCTTATCACGGCTAGCGGGAGGGCCAGTAAAAAATGAGCAGTTCTTC. Translated, this is CASSLSRLAGGPVKNEQFF.